Each of the 26 T cell receptor beta chains below was sequenced from the same sample in a study of blood T cell repertoires in COVID-19. Produced via immunoSEQ multiplex PCR; TCRdb's table is partial and in-frame only. Seen here are approximately 360,000 clones, around 87% observed once, and the top ten hold more than 1.5%. Sequencing input: PBMCs or T cells enriched from blood (not recorded which). The source is a man in his forties in a cohort exposed to, infected with or recovered from COVID-19 (not recorded which).

The gene calls are TRBV11-3 and TRBJ2-1; 10 bases align to TRBD2. CDR1 and CDR2 from the germline V gene are SGHNT and YENEEA. This CDR3 is 15 amino acids long. The ends lost 1 base at V and 7 bases at J; junction bases unmatched: 4. The CDR3 DNA sequence: TGTGCCAGCAGCTTAGGACTAGCGGGTCCGAATGAGCAGTTCTTC. Its protein is CASSLGLAGPNEQFF. Drawing the rest from reference TRBV11-3 and TRBJ2-1, the complete variable domain is EAGVVQSPRYKIIEKKQPVAFWCNPISGHNTLYWYLQNLGQGPELLIRYENEEAVDDSQLPKDRFSAERLKGVDSTLKIQPAELGDSAVYLCASSLGLAGPNEQFFGPGTRLTVL.

This clone is a singleton in its sample. The rearrangement joins TRBV27 to TRBJ1-1; D is possibly TRBD1 (5 bases). The CDR3 has 13 amino acids. Germline V gene lookup returns CDR1 MNHEY and CDR2 SMNVEV (reference sequence). The V end lost 2 bases, the J end lost 6 bases, and 10 bases lay between the germline ends. The chain's CDR3 is CASSLVQGPEAFF. The CDR3 DNA reads as TGTGCCAGCAGTTTAGTTCAGGGCCCTGAAGCTTTCTTT.

This clone is a singleton in its sample. The chain has TRBV3-1 (or the pseudogene TRBV3-2) and TRBJ1-5, with 8 bases lining up with TRBD1. V was pared by 4 bases and J by 4 bases, with 9 bases of the junction left unmatched. This CDR3 is 16 amino acids long. Germline CDR1 and CDR2: LGHDT and YNNKEL (reference sequence). This chain's CDR3 is CASSPGQGTRNQPQHF. CDR3 coding DNA: TGTGCCAGCAGCCCCGGACAGGGAACAAGAAATCAGCCCCAGCATTTT.

V and J are TRBV6-5 and TRBJ1-2, with unresolved D. Germline V gene sequence: CDR1 MNHEY, CDR2 SVGAGI. The V and J ends lost 2 bases and 7 bases respectively, with 11 bases between them. CDR3 size: 13 residues. The CDR3 protein is CASSYGEVGGYTF. In nucleotides, the CDR3 is TGTGCCAGCAGTTACGGGGAGGTCGGTGGCTACACCTTC.

The CDR3 DNA is TGTGCCAGCAGCTCCACAGGGTACGCGTCTCGAGACACTGAAGCTTTCTTT. Amino acids: CASSSTGYASRDTEAFF. The genes are TRBV7-9 and TRBJ1-1; tentatively, D is TRBD1 (6 bases). The CDR3 sequence is 17 residues long. Germline-derived CDR1 and CDR2 are SEHNR and FQNEAQ (reference sequence). Trimming took off 4 bases at V and 3 bases at J, with 21 bases between the two ends.

This chain connects TRBV19 to TRBJ1-4; no definite D call. Germline loops: CDR1 LNHDA, CDR2 SQIVND (reference sequence). This CDR3 is 15 amino acids long. V lost 6 bases and J 1 base, leaving 12 bases between the germline ends. For the CDR3, the DNA is TGTGCCAGTAGCTTCTGGGCCGTAACTAATGAAAAACTGTTTTTT. Translation: CASSFWAVTNEKLFF.

This clone was counted a single time. The chain couples TRBV20-1 to TRBJ1-2, with unresolved D. Trimming pared 3 bases from V and 8 bases from J, leaving 16 bases between. Germline CDR1 is DFQATT and CDR2 is SNEGSKA (reference sequence). The CDR3 consists of 13 residues. CDR3 sequence reads: CSASDPRQTGYTF. CDR3 coding DNA: TGCAGTGCTAGTGACCCACGACAAACGGGCTACACCTTC.

This clone showed up just a few times. The chain has TRBV2 and TRBJ1-4, with D hard to call. The CDR3 runs 15 residues. The V end was cut by 6 bases, the J end by 0 bases, with 11 bases between. The germline V gene has CDR1 SNHLY and CDR2 FYNNEI. CDR3 region: CASRLDFATNEKLFF. The CDR3 coding sequence is TGTGCCAGCAGATTGGACTTTGCAACTAATGAAAAACTGTTTTTT.

V usage is TRBV2 and J usage is TRBJ2-5, with D possibly matching TRBD2 (5 bases). V was cut by 4 bases and J by 5 bases, with 11 bases left in between. The CDR3 contains 13 residues. Germline-derived CDR1 and CDR2 are SNHLY and FYNNEI. CDR3 DNA sequence: TGTGCCAGCAGTGTACTAGTATCTGAGACCCAGTACTTC. This codes for CASSVLVSETQYF.

This sequence joins TRBV6-1 and TRBJ1-5, with TRBD1 matching 9 bases. CDR1 MNHNS and CDR2 SASEGT come from the germline V gene. The J segment lost 4 bases and the V segment lost 3 bases, leaving 4 bases of the junction unmatched. The CDR3 runs to 15 residues. Here the CDR3 reads CASSDGQGRNQPQHF. CDR3 nucleotide sequence: TGTGCCAGCAGTGATGGACAGGGGAGGAATCAGCCCCAGCATTTT.

The V call is TRBV5-1, the J call TRBJ2-5; 8 positions match TRBD1. This CDR3 comprises 16 residues. CDR1 SGHRS and CDR2 YFSETQ come from the germline V gene. With V trimmed by 1 base and J by 5 bases, 10 bases remained unmatched. In DNA, the CDR3 is TGCGCCAGCAGCTTGATAAACTCAGGGGGCCAGGAGACCCAGTACTTC. It codes for CASSLINSGGQETQYF.

The chain employs TRBV13 and TRBJ2-1, with D possibly TRBD1 on 6 matching bases. CDR3 length: 15 amino acids. Between the trimmed V and J ends, which lost 1 base and 8 bases, there was a span of 15 bases. Looked up from germline, CDR1 is PRHDT and CDR2 is FYEKMQ (reference sequence). The CDR3 protein is CASSLEGQTSYEQFF. The CDR3 nucleotides read TGTGCCAGCAGCTTAGAAGGACAGACCTCATATGAGCAGTTCTTC.

The gene calls are TRBV5-1 and TRBJ2-5, with TRBD2 as a possible D gene (5 bases). The CDR3 consists of 17 residues. Germline CDR1 is SGHRS and CDR2 is YFSETQ. Trimming left V 5 bases short and J 0 bases short, with 20 bases between. CDR3: CASSRWSGGMNQETQYF. CDR3 DNA: TGCGCCAGCAGTAGATGGTCAGGAGGAATGAACCAAGAGACCCAGTACTTC.

The table lists this clone with a few counts. The V call is TRBV19, the J call TRBJ1-3; TRBD1 might be the D (5 bases). Germline CDR1 is LNHDA and CDR2 is SQIVND (reference sequence). V was cut by 6 bases and J by 0 bases, with 6 bases left in between. CDR3 length equals 13 residues. As DNA, the CDR3 is TGTGCCAGTAGAAGGGGCTCTGGAAACACCATATATTTT. The encoded protein is CASRRGSGNTIYF.

The chain joins TRBV19 to TRBJ1-5; 7 nucleotides align to TRBD1. V lost 5 bases, J lost 3 bases, and 13 bases stayed unmatched. The length of the CDR3 is 17 residues. CDR1 and CDR2 from the germline V gene are LNHDA and SQIVND (reference sequence). DNA of the CDR3: TGTGCCAGTAGTGCAAGCCGGGACAGAGGATTCAATCAGCCCCAGCATTTT. Residues: CASSASRDRGFNQPQHF.

This clone was seen a handful of times. This rearrangement joins TRBV4-2 to TRBJ1-4, with TRBD1 matching 11 bases. The CDR3 consists of 15 residues. V was pared by 1 base and J by 7 bases, with 2 bases of the junction left unmatched. Germline V gene lookup returns CDR1 LGHNA and CDR2 YNFKEQ. CDR3 bases: TGTGCCAGCAGCCAAGCGGGACAGGGGGTTGAAAAACTGTTTTTT. Protein product: CASSQAGQGVEKLFF.

V gene TRBV19 combines with J gene TRBJ2-4; D is possibly TRBD1 (5 bases). Germline lookup yields CDR1 LNHDA and CDR2 SQIVND (reference sequence). Trimming cost V 8 bases and J 3 bases, with 11 bases left between them. The CDR3 is 13 amino acids. CDR3: CASARDIKNIQYF. The CDR3 DNA reads as TGTGCCAGTGCCAGGGATATCAAAAACATTCAGTACTTC.

There are a few counts of this clone. The chain links TRBV28 to TRBJ1-5; D is undetermined. Germline V gives CDR1 MDHEN, CDR2 SYDVKM. The CDR3 runs 14 residues. The ends were cut back, 2 bases at V and 4 bases at J, with 9 bases in the middle. The CDR3 bases are TGTGCCAGCAGTTTAATCAGTTTAAATCAGCCCCAGCATTTT. This gives the protein CASSLISLNQPQHF. Full variable domain (rest looked up from reference TRBV28 and TRBJ1-5): DVKVTQSSRYLVKRTGEKVFLECVQDMDHENMFWYRQDPGLGLRLIYFSYDVKMKEKGDIPEGYSVSREKKERFSLILESASTNQTSMYLCASSLISLNQPQHFGDGTRLSIL.

The gene calls are TRBV27 and TRBJ1-2; 10 bases align to TRBD1. This CDR3 region has 12 residues. Germline V gives CDR1 MNHEY, CDR2 SMNVEV (reference sequence). V trimming: 10 bases; J trimming: 12 bases; junction bases outside the gene matches: 11. CDR3 coding DNA: TGTGCCACCTGGGTCGGGACAGGGGAGCACACCTTC. Translating it yields CATWVGTGEHTF.

This chain uses TRBV28 with TRBJ2-2, with a tentative D call TRBD2 (6 bases). Germline V lookup: CDR1 MDHEN, CDR2 SYDVKM. This CDR3 has 15 amino acids. Trimming removed 5 bases from V and 4 bases from J, with 14 bases in between. In DNA, the CDR3 is TGTGCCAGCAGTCTCGGGGGTAAGCGCACCGGGGAGCTGTTTTTT. This gives the protein CASSLGGKRTGELFF.

The chain joins TRBV4-1 to TRBJ2-3; 14 bases align to TRBD2. This CDR3 region has 18 residues. V lost 5 bases to trimming and J lost 4 bases; unmatched junction nucleotides: 11. Per germline, CDR1 MGHRA and CDR2 YSYEKL. CDR3 protein: CASSDSRGLAGEADTQYF. As DNA, the CDR3 is TGCGCCAGCAGCGACTCAAGGGGACTAGCGGGAGAGGCAGATACGCAGTATTTT.

The V and J genes are TRBV4-1 and TRBJ2-7, with 9 bases fitting TRBD2. The V and J ends lost 0 bases and 3 bases, in that order; junction bases with no gene match: 3. CDR3 length: 15 amino acids. Germline loops: CDR1 MGHRA, CDR2 YSYEKL. The CDR3 reads CASSQEETSGYEQYF. The CDR3 DNA is TGCGCCAGCAGCCAAGAGGAGACTAGCGGCTACGAGCAGTACTTC.

The chain joins TRBV5-1 to TRBJ2-1; 8 bases fit TRBD2. Germline V gives CDR1 SGHRS, CDR2 YFSETQ. The CDR3 has 16 residues. V shed 1 base and J 7 bases; nucleotides not matched to a gene: 10. The CDR3 nucleotides are TGCGCCAGCAGCTTGTCCGCGGGAGGTATCGGAAATGAGCAGTTCTTC. This gives the protein CASSLSAGGIGNEQFF.

The rearrangement uses TRBV27 and TRBJ2-4; D may be TRBD2 (6 bases). There are 16 residues in the CDR3. From germline, CDR1 is MNHEY and CDR2 SMNVEV (reference sequence). V shed 4 bases and J shed 3 bases, with 16 bases lying between them. The CDR3 here is CASSSLGGNGKNIQYF. The CDR3, as DNA: TGTGCCAGCAGTTCATTGGGGGGTAATGGCAAAAACATTCAGTACTTC.

Only a few counts were recorded for this clone. This chain joins TRBV28 and TRBJ2-3; D gene unclear. The V and J ends lost 1 base and 7 bases respectively, with 9 bases between them. CDR3 length equals 13 residues. CDR1 is MDHEN, CDR2 SYDVKM, per germline. The CDR3: CASSLSARHTQYF. In nucleotides, the CDR3 is TGTGCCAGCAGTTTATCGGCGCGGCATACGCAGTATTTT.

This rearrangement joins TRBV19 to TRBJ2-3, with D perhaps matching TRBD2 (5 bases). Trimming pared 5 bases from V and 0 bases from J, leaving 9 bases between. CDR1 is LNHDA and CDR2 is SQIVND in the germline V gene (reference sequence). This CDR3 spans 14 amino acids. The CDR3 loop reads CASSLGASTDTQYF. CDR3 nucleotide sequence: TGTGCCAGTAGTCTGGGAGCTAGCACAGATACGCAGTATTTT. The entire variable domain, with the rest obtained from reference TRBV19 and TRBJ2-3, is as follows: DGGITQSPKYLFRKEGQNVTLSCEQNLNHDAMYWYRQDPGQGLRLIYYSQIVNDFQKGDIAEGYSVSREKKESFPLTVTSAQKNPTAFYLCASSLGASTDTQYFGPGTRLTVL.